Listed below are T cell receptor beta chains from one sample, sequenced in a study of T cell responses to AZD1222 COVID-19 vaccine. Clones were sequenced by immunoSEQ multiplex PCR, and TCRdb holds only the in-frame ones, with some missing. The sample shows 65,000 to 85,000 clones, 85% of them seen only once. This specimen was peripheral blood, taken on day 0 of AZD1222 vaccination. The receptors here all came from an adult in good health. The CDR3 runs from the conserved cysteine through the conserved F or W. D genes are given only for firm matches. Not every row has a clone size; where given, it reads once, few, many or a size class.

j_call: TRBJ2-5; clone_size: -; v_call: TRBV19; d_call: -; cdr3_nt: TGTGCCAGTAGTATAACTAGCTCAGGGGGCCAAGAGACCCAGTACTTC; cdr3_aa: CASSITSSGGQETQYF
j_call: TRBJ1-3; clone_size: once; v_call: TRBV6-5; d_call: TRBD1; cdr3_nt: TGTGCCAGCAGTTATGGGACAGCCGCTGGAAACACCATATATTTT; cdr3_aa: CASSYGTAAGNTIYF
j_call: TRBJ1-6; clone_size: -; v_call: TRBV6-1; d_call: -; cdr3_nt: TGTGCCAGCAATGAATACAAGGGGATCGATTCACCCCTCCACTTT; cdr3_aa: CASNEYKGIDSPLHF
j_call: TRBJ2-5; clone_size: -; v_call: TRBV12-5; d_call: TRBD1; cdr3_nt: TGTGCTAGTGGGGTGACAGGGGGCGCAGAGACCCAGTACTTC; cdr3_aa: CASGVTGGAETQYF
j_call: TRBJ2-5; clone_size: -; v_call: TRBV24-1; d_call: TRBD2; cdr3_nt: TGTGCCACCAGAGAGCGGGGGGGCGAGGGGGAGACCCAGTACTTC; cdr3_aa: CATRERGGEGETQYF
j_call: TRBJ2-7; clone_size: -; v_call: TRBV6-5; d_call: -; cdr3_nt: TGTGCCAGCAACTTAAATTACGGGGGCTTATACGAGCAGTACTTC; cdr3_aa: CASNLNYGGLYEQYF
j_call: TRBJ2-7; clone_size: -; v_call: TRBV6-1; d_call: -; cdr3_nt: TGTGCCAGCAGTGAAACGGCAGTATCCTACGAGCAGTACTTC; cdr3_aa: CASSETAVSYEQYF
j_call: TRBJ2-5; clone_size: -; v_call: TRBV5-4; d_call: TRBD2; cdr3_nt: TGTGCCAGCAGCTCAAGCGGGATAAAGACCCAGTACTTC; cdr3_aa: CASSSSGIKTQYF
j_call: TRBJ2-7; clone_size: once; v_call: TRBV28; d_call: -; cdr3_nt: TGTGCCAGCAGCCTCTTCGGGGGAGGTCCCACGAGTTACGAGCAGTACTTC; cdr3_aa: CASSLFGGGPTSYEQYF
j_call: TRBJ2-3; clone_size: -; v_call: TRBV5-1; d_call: TRBD2; cdr3_nt: TGCGCCAGCAGCTGGGGGGGAGTCGTAGATACGCAGTATTTT; cdr3_aa: CASSWGGVVDTQYF
j_call: TRBJ1-3; clone_size: -; v_call: TRBV18; d_call: -; cdr3_nt: TGTGCCAGCTCACCACAGGAGGGAGCCGGAAACACCATATATTTT; cdr3_aa: CASSPQEGAGNTIYF
j_call: TRBJ2-2; clone_size: -; v_call: TRBV4-3; d_call: -; cdr3_nt: TGCGCCAGCAGCCACTCCACAGGGACCGGGGAGCTGTTTTTT; cdr3_aa: CASSHSTGTGELFF
j_call: TRBJ1-3; clone_size: -; v_call: TRBV24-1; d_call: -; cdr3_nt: TGTGCCACCAGTCATCCTTCTGGAAACACCATATATTTT; cdr3_aa: CATSHPSGNTIYF
j_call: TRBJ1-4; clone_size: -; v_call: TRBV7-8; d_call: -; cdr3_nt: TGTGCCAGCAGCCTTAATGAAAAACTGTTTTTT; cdr3_aa: CASSLNEKLFF
j_call: TRBJ1-2; clone_size: -; v_call: TRBV19; d_call: -; cdr3_nt: TGTGCCAGTAGTATGGGTCAGCTCGGCTATGGCTACACCTTC; cdr3_aa: CASSMGQLGYGYTF
j_call: TRBJ2-7; clone_size: -; v_call: TRBV28; d_call: TRBD2; cdr3_nt: TGTGCCAGCAGCATGACTAGCGGGGGGGCATACGAGCAGTACTTC; cdr3_aa: CASSMTSGGAYEQYF
j_call: TRBJ2-7; clone_size: -; v_call: TRBV5-4; d_call: -; cdr3_nt: TGTGCCAGCAGCCCGGGGGCAGGGGCGGGTTGGGTCTACGAGCAGTACTTC; cdr3_aa: CASSPGAGAGWVYEQYF
j_call: TRBJ1-3; clone_size: -; v_call: TRBV10-3; d_call: -; cdr3_nt: TGTGCCATCAGTACACAATCTCTCCCCACTGGAAACACCATATATTTT; cdr3_aa: CAISTQSLPTGNTIYF
j_call: TRBJ2-1; clone_size: -; v_call: TRBV11-3; d_call: -; cdr3_nt: TGTGCCAGCAGCCGTAAATACAATGAGCAGTTCTTC; cdr3_aa: CASSRKYNEQFF
j_call: TRBJ1-2; clone_size: -; v_call: TRBV10-3; d_call: -; cdr3_nt: TGTGCCATCAGTGAGTCCGTGACAGCTCTCTATGGCTACACCTTC; cdr3_aa: CAISESVTALYGYTF
j_call: TRBJ2-5; clone_size: -; v_call: TRBV6-5; d_call: TRBD2; cdr3_nt: TGTGACGACTGGGCTGCGGGGGGGCTTGAGACCCAGTACTTC; cdr3_aa: CDDWAAGGLETQYF
j_call: TRBJ2-2; clone_size: -; v_call: TRBV5-4; d_call: -; cdr3_nt: TGTGCCAGCAGCTTCGGACAAAAGAACACCGGGGAGCTGTTTTTT; cdr3_aa: CASSFGQKNTGELFF
j_call: TRBJ2-1; clone_size: -; v_call: TRBV11-3; d_call: -; cdr3_nt: TGTGCCAGCAGCTTAGAGGGAAGCTCCTACAATGAGCAGTTCTTC; cdr3_aa: CASSLEGSSYNEQFF
j_call: TRBJ1-3; clone_size: -; v_call: TRBV4-2; d_call: TRBD1; cdr3_nt: TGTGCCAGCAGCCAGGACGGTACAGGGGCCTCGCGGGGAAACACCATATATTTT; cdr3_aa: CASSQDGTGASRGNTIYF
j_call: TRBJ2-3; clone_size: -; v_call: TRBV9; d_call: -; cdr3_nt: TGTGCCAGCAGCGTAGCTGACGGCCCCGACGGGGGAACGCAGTATTTT; cdr3_aa: CASSVADGPDGGTQYF
j_call: TRBJ1-2; clone_size: once; v_call: TRBV5-4; d_call: -; cdr3_nt: TGTGCCAGCAGCTTGGGCGGTGGTGGAGGGGGCTATGGCTACACCTTC; cdr3_aa: CASSLGGGGGGYGYTF
j_call: TRBJ1-6; clone_size: -; v_call: TRBV7-8; d_call: -; cdr3_nt: TGTGCCAGCCATCGGGGGGGGGACACCTATAATTCACCCCTCCACTTT; cdr3_aa: CASHRGGDTYNSPLHF
j_call: TRBJ2-5; clone_size: -; v_call: TRBV3-1/TRBV3-2; d_call: TRBD1; cdr3_nt: TGTGCCAGCAGCCAAGAGTCAGCGACAGGGCCCTTCGGGACCCAGTACTTC; cdr3_aa: CASSQESATGPFGTQYF
j_call: TRBJ2-5; clone_size: -; v_call: TRBV7-2; d_call: TRBD2; cdr3_nt: TGTGCCAGCAGCCCCCGACTAGCGGTCGGAGAGACCCAGTACTTC; cdr3_aa: CASSPRLAVGETQYF
j_call: TRBJ1-2; clone_size: -; v_call: TRBV27; d_call: -; cdr3_nt: TGTGCCAGCAGTTTAGCCAGGTATGGCTACACCTTC; cdr3_aa: CASSLARYGYTF